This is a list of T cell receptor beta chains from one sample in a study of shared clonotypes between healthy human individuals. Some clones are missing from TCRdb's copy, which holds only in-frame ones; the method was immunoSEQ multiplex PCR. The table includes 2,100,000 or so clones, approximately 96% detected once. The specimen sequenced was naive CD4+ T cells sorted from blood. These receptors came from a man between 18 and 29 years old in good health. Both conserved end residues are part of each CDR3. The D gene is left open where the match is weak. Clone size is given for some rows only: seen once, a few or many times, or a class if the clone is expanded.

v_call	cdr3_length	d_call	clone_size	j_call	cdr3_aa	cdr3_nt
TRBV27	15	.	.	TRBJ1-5	CASSFSPQSNQPQHF	TGTGCCAGCAGTTTTAGCCCCCAGAGCAATCAGCCCCAGCATTTT
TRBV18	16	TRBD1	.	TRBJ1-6	CASSPPGQPYEAPLHF	TGTGCCAGCTCACCCCCGGGACAGCCGTATGAGGCACCCCTCCACTTT
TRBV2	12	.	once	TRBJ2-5	CASSPTGETQYF	TGTGCCAGCAGTCCGACGGGAGAGACCCAGTACTTC
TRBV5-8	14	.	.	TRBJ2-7	CASSLGRFSYEQYF	TGTGCCAGCAGCTTGGGCAGGTTCTCCTACGAGCAGTACTTC
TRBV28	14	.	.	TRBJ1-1	CASMDGALNTEAFF	TGTGCCAGTATGGATGGGGCCCTGAACACTGAAGCTTTCTTT
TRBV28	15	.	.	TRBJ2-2	CASNGGRGYTGELFF	TGTGCCAGCAATGGCGGCAGGGGCTACACCGGGGAGCTGTTTTTT
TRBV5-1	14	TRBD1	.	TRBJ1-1	CASSPDRVYTEAFF	TGCGCCAGCAGCCCGGACAGGGTATACACTGAAGCTTTCTTT
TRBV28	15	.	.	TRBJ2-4	CASTSLTVAKNIQYF	TGTGCCAGCACCTCTCTGACTGTAGCCAAAAACATTCAGTACTTC
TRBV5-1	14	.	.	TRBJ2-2	CASSFGQNTGELFF	TGCGCCAGCAGCTTCGGACAGAACACCGGGGAGCTGTTTTTT
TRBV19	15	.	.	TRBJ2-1	CASSIMRLTDNEQFF	TGTGCCAGTAGTATCATGCGTCTCACGGACAATGAGCAGTTCTTC
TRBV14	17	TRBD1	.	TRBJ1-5	CASSLLGGTGSNQPQHF	TGTGCCAGCAGCCTTTTGGGCGGGACAGGGAGCAATCAGCCCCAGCATTTT
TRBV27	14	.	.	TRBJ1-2	CASSLDPRGYGYTF	TGTGCCAGCAGTTTGGACCCTAGGGGCTATGGCTACACCTTC
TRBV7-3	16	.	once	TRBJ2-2	CASSLVRTLNTGELFF	TGTGCCAGCAGCTTGGTCCGGACGTTGAACACCGGGGAGCTGTTTTTT
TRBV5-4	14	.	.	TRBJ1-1	CASSRDLLDTEAFF	TGTGCCAGCAGCCGGGACCTCCTAGACACTGAAGCTTTCTTT
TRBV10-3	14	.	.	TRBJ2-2	CATAVAANTGELFF	TGTGCCACCGCGGTAGCCGCGAACACCGGGGAGCTGTTTTTT
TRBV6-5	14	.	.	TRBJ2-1	CASSRGEAYNEQFF	TGTGCCAGCAGTCGGGGCGAAGCCTACAATGAGCAGTTCTTC
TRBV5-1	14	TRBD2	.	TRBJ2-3	CASSRGGSPDTQYF	TGCGCCAGCAGCCGCGGGGGGTCCCCTGATACGCAGTATTTT
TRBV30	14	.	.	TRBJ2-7	CAWSVGFRLGEQYF	TGTGCCTGGAGTGTAGGTTTCAGACTGGGAGAGCAGTACTTC
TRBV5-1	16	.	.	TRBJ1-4	CASSLAPGGNNEKLFF	TGCGCCAGCAGCTTGGCCCCCGGTGGAAATAATGAAAAACTGTTTTTT
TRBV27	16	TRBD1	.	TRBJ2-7	CASSLYRPGQVYEQYF	TGTGCCAGCAGTTTATATAGGCCGGGACAGGTATACGAGCAGTACTTC
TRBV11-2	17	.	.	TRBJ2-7	CASSDVSTGGLLYEQYF	TGTGCCAGCAGTGATGTCTCCACGGGGGGCCTCCTTTACGAGCAGTACTTC
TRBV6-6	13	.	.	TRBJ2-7	CASSPAGQSGLYF	TGTGCCAGCAGCCCAGCTGGACAGTCCGGTCTGTACTTC
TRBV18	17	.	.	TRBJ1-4	CASSPQGNLATNEKLFF	TGTGCCAGCTCACCACAGGGTAACCTTGCAACTAATGAAAAACTGTTTTTT
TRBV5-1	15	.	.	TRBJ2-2	CASSLEGPNTGELFF	TGCGCCAGCAGCTTGGAGGGGCCTAACACCGGGGAGCTGTTTTTT
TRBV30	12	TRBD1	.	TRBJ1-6	CAGPGQNSPLHF	TGTGCCGGGCCGGGACAGAATTCACCCCTCCACTTT
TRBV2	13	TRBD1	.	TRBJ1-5	CASRDRVGQPQHF	TGTGCCAGCAGGGACAGGGTCGGTCAGCCCCAGCATTTT
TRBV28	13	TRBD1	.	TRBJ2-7	CASDRQGANEQYF	TGTGCCAGCGACCGACAGGGTGCCAACGAGCAGTACTTC
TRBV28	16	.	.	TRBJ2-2	CASSPRRTFNTGELFF	TGTGCCAGCAGTCCGAGGCGGACTTTCAACACCGGGGAGCTGTTTTTT
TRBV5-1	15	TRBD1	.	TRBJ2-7	CASSRGQGVMYEQYF	TGCGCCAGCAGTCGAGGACAGGGGGTGATGTACGAGCAGTACTTC
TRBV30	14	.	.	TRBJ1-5	CAWNVRGINQPQHF	TGTGCCTGGAATGTGAGGGGAATCAATCAGCCCCAGCATTTT
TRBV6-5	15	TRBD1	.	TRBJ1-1	CASSTPGQGGTEAFF	TGTGCCAGCAGTACGCCGGGACAGGGTGGAACTGAAGCTTTCTTT
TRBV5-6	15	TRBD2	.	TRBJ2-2	CASSYPGLATGELFF	TGTGCCAGCAGTTACCCGGGACTAGCAACCGGGGAGCTGTTTTTT
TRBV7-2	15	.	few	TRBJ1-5	CASSSRTNSNQPQHF	TGTGCCAGCAGCTCCCGGACAAATAGCAATCAGCCCCAGCATTTT
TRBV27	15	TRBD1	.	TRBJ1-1	CASSNQGAVNTEAFF	TGTGCCAGCAGTAACCAGGGGGCGGTGAACACTGAAGCTTTCTTT
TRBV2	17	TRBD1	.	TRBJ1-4	CASSGGQARSPLPKLFF	TGTGCCAGCAGTGGGGGACAGGCCAGATCTCCCTTGCCCAAACTGTTTTTT
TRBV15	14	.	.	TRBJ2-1	CATSRDVGKYEQFF	TGTGCCACCAGCAGAGATGTAGGGAAGTATGAGCAGTTCTTC
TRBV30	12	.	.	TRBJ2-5	CAWGQGGETQYF	TGTGCCTGGGGACAGGGAGGGGAGACCCAGTACTTC
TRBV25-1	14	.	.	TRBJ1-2	CASSAAVANYGYTF	TGTGCCAGCAGCGCTGCAGTAGCTAACTATGGCTACACCTTC
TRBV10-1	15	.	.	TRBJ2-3	CASSERADTTDTQYF	TGCGCCAGCAGTGAGCGGGCAGATACCACAGATACGCAGTATTTT
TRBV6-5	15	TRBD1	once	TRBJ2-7	CASSYGTGGAGEQYF	TGTGCCAGCAGTTATGGGACAGGGGGGGCGGGCGAGCAGTACTTC
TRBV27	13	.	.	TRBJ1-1	CASSFLTNTEAFF	TGTGCCAGCAGTTTTCTCACAAATACTGAAGCTTTCTTT
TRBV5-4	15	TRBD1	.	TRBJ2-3	CASSQGQGNWDTQYF	TGTGCCAGCAGCCAGGGACAGGGGAACTGGGATACGCAGTATTTT
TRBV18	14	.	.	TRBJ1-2	CASSPAEGFYGYTF	TGTGCCAGCTCACCAGCTGAGGGTTTTTATGGCTACACCTTC
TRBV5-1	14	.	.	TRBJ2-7	CASSYRDGSSEQYF	TGCGCCAGCAGCTACCGGGACGGGAGTTCCGAGCAGTACTTC
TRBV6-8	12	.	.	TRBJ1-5	CASSYPSEPQHF	TGTGCCAGCAGTTACCCCAGTGAGCCCCAGCATTTT
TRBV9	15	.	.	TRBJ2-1	CASSFSRETFGEQFF	TGTGCCAGCAGCTTTTCACGGGAGACGTTCGGTGAGCAGTTCTTC
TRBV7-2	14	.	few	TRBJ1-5	CASRPPEGNQPQHF	TGTGCCAGCAGACCGCCCGAAGGAAATCAGCCCCAGCATTTT
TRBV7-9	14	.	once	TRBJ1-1	CASSFPGLSTEAFF	TGTGCCAGCAGCTTCCCAGGGTTAAGCACTGAAGCTTTCTTT
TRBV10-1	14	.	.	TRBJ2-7	CASSESTLSYEQYF	TGCGCCAGCAGTGAGTCGACTCTCTCCTACGAGCAGTACTTC
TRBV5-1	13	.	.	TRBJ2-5	CASSSRQQETQYF	TGCGCCAGCAGCTCTAGACAACAAGAGACCCAGTACTTC
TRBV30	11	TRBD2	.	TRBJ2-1	CAWRAGGEQFF	TGTGCCTGGAGGGCGGGGGGTGAGCAGTTCTTC
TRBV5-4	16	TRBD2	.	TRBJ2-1	CASSLAGTSGRYEQFF	TGTGCCAGCAGCTTGGCCGGGACTAGCGGGAGGTATGAGCAGTTCTTC
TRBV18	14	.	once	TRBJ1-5	CASSPLGANQPQHF	TGTGCCAGCTCACCACTTGGTGCCAATCAGCCCCAGCATTTT
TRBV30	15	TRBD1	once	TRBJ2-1	CAWSEDRGSYNEQFF	TGTGCCTGGAGTGAGGACAGGGGCTCCTACAATGAGCAGTTCTTC
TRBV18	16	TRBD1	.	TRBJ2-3	CASSPPGGRGTDTQYF	TGTGCCAGCTCACCACCAGGGGGCCGGGGCACAGATACGCAGTATTTT